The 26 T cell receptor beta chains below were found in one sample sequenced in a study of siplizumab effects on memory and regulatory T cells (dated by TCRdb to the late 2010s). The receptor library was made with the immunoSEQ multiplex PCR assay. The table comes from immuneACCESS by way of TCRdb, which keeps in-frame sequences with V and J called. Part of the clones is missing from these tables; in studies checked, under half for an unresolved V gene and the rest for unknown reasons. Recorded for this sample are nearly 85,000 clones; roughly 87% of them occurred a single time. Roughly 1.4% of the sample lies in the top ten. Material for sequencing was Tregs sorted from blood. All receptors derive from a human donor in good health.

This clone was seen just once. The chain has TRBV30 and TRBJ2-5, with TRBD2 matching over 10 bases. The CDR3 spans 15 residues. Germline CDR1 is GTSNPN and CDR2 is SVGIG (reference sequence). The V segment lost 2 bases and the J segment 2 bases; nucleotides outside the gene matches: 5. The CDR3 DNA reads TGTGCCTGGAGTACGGGACTAGCGTATCAAGAGACCCAGTACTTC. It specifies CAWSTGLAYQETQYF.

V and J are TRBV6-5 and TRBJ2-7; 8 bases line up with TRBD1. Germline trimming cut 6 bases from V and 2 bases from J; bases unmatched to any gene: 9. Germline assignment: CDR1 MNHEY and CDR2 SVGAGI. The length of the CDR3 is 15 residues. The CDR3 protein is CASSQWTGITYEQYF. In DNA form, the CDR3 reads TGTGCCAGCAGCCAATGGACAGGGATTACCTACGAGCAGTACTTC.

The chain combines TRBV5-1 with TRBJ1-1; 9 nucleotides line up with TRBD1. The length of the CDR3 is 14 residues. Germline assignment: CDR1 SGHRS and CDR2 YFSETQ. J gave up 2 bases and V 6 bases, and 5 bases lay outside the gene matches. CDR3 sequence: CASTPGQGNTEAFF. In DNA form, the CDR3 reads TGCGCCAGCACCCCGGGACAGGGAAACACTGAAGCTTTCTTT.

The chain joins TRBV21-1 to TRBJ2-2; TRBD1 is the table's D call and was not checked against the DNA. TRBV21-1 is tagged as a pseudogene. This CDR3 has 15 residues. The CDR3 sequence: CASSTDRKNTGELFF. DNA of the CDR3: TGTGCCAGCAGCACGGACAGGAAGAACACCGGGGAGCTGTTTTTT.

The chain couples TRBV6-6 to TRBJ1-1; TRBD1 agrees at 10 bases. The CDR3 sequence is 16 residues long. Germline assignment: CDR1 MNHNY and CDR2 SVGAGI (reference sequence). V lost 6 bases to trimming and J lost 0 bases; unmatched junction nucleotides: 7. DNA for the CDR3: TGTGCCAGCAGCTGGACAGGGGGGACCATGAACACTGAAGCTTTCTTT. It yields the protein CASSWTGGTMNTEAFF.

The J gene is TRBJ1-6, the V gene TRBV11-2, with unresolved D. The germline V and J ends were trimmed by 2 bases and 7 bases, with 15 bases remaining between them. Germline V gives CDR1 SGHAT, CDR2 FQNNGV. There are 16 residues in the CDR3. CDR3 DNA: TGTGCCAGCAGCTTAAATCATCGGCGGGAGAATTCACCCCTCCACTTT. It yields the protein CASSLNHRRENSPLHF.

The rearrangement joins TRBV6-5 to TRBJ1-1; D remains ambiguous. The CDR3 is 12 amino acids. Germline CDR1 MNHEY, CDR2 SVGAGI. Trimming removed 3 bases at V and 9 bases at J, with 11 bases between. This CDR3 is CASSYRESQAFF. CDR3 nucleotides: TGTGCCAGCAGTTATAGGGAGTCACAAGCTTTCTTT.

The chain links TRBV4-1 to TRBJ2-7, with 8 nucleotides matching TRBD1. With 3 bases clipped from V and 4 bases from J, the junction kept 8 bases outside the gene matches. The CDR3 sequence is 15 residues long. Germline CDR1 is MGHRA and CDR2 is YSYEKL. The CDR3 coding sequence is TGCGCCAGCAGCCACAATAGGACAGGGAGGTACGAGCAGTACTTC. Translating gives CASSHNRTGRYEQYF.

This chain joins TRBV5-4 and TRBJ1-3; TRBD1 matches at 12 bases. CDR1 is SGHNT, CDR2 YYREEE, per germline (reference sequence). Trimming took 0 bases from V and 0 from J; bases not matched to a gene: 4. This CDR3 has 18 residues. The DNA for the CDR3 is TGTGCCAGCAGCTTGGGGGGACAGGGGGCTAGCTCTGGAAACACCATATATTTT. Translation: CASSLGGQGASSGNTIYF.

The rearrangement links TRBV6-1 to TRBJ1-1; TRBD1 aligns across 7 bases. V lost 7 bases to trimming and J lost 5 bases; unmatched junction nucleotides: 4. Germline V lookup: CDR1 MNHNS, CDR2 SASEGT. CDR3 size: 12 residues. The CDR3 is CASTKGATEAFF. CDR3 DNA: TGTGCCAGCACTAAGGGGGCTACTGAAGCTTTCTTT.

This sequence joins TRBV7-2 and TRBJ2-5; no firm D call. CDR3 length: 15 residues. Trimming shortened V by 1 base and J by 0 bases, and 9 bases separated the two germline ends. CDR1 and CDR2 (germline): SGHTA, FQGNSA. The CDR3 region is CASSLGRFNQETQYF. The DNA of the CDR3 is TGTGCCAGCAGCTTAGGGCGGTTTAACCAAGAGACCCAGTACTTC.

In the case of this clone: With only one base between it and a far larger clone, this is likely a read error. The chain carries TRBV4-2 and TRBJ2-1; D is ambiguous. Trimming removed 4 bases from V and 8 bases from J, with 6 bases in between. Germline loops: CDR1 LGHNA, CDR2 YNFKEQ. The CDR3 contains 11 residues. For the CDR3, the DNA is TGTGCCAGCAGCCGCCGTGATGAGCAGTTCTTC. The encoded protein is CASSRRDEQFF.

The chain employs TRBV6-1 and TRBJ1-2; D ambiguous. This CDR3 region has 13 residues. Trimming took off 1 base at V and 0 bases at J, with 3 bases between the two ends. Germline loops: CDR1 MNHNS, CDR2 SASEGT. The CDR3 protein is CASSEGANYGYTF. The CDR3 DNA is TGTGCCAGCAGTGAAGGAGCTAACTATGGCTACACCTTC.

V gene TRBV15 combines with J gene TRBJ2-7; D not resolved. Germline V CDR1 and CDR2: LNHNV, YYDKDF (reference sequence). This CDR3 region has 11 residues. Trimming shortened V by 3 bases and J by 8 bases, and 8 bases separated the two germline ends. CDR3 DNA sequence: TGTGCCACCAGCAGGGACCATAAGCAGTACTTC. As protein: CATSRDHKQYF.

In DNA, the CDR3 is TGTGCCAGCAGCTTAGGGGGCCAGGGCATATCTGGAAACACCATATATTTT. Protein sequence: CASSLGGQGISGNTIYF. The chain joins TRBV11-2 to TRBJ1-3, with D perhaps matching TRBD1 (5 bases). The V end lost 1 base, the J end lost 1 base, and 14 bases lay between the germline ends. Germline CDR1 is SGHAT and CDR2 is FQNNGV. The CDR3 length is 17 residues.

CDR3 protein: CASSYSGQRQETQYF. CDR3 nucleotide sequence: TGCGCCAGCAGCTACTCAGGGCAGCGCCAAGAGACCCAGTACTTC. V is TRBV5-1 and J is TRBJ2-5; weak D call: TRBD1 (5 bases). The ends were cut back, 3 bases at V and 1 base at J, with 13 bases in the middle. The CDR3 has 15 residues. CDR1 and CDR2 (germline): SGHRS, YFSETQ.

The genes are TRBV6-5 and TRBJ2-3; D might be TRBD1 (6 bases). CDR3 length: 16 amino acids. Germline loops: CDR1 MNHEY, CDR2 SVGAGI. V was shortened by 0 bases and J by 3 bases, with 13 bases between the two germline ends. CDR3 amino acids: CASSYSGDKLTDTQYF. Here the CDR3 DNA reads TGTGCCAGCAGTTACTCTGGGGACAAATTAACAGATACGCAGTATTTT.

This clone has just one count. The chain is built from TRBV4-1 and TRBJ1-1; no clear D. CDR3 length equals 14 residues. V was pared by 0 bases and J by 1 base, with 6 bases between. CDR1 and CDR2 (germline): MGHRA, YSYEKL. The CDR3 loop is CASSQDAANTEAFF. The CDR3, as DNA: TGCGCCAGCAGCCAAGACGCAGCGAACACTGAAGCTTTCTTT.

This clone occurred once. The CDR3 sequence: CASSQTDTQYF. In nucleotides, the CDR3 is TGTGCCAGCAGCCAAACAGATACGCAGTATTTT. The chain employs TRBV4-2 and TRBJ2-3; no clear D gene. The CDR3 runs to 11 residues. The V and J ends lost 2 bases and 3 bases respectively, with 0 bases between them. Germline V lookup: CDR1 LGHNA, CDR2 YNFKEQ.

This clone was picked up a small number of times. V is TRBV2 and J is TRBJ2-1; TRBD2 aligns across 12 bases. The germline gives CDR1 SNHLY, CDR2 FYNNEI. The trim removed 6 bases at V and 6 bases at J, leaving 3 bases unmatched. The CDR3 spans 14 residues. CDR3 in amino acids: CASSGLAGRNEQFF. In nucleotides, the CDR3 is TGTGCCAGCAGCGGACTAGCGGGGCGCAATGAGCAGTTCTTC.

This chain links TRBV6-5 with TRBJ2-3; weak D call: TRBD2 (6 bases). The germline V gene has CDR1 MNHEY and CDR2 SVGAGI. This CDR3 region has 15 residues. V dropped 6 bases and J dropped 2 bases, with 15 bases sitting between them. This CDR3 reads CASRLRGTFTDTQYF. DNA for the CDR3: TGTGCCAGCAGACTACGGGGGACTTTCACAGATACGCAGTATTTT.

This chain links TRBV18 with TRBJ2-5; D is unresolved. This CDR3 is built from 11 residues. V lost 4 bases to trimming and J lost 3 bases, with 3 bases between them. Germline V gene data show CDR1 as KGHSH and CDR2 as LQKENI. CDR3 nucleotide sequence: TGTGCCAGCTCACGAAAAGAGACCCAGTACTTC. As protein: CASSRKETQYF.

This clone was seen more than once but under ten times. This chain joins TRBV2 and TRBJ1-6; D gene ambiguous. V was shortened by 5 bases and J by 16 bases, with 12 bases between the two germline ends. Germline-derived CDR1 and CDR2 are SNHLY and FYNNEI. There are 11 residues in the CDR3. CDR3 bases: TGTGCCAGCAGTTTCCCCTGGCCGCTCCACTTT. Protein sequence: CASSFPWPLHF.

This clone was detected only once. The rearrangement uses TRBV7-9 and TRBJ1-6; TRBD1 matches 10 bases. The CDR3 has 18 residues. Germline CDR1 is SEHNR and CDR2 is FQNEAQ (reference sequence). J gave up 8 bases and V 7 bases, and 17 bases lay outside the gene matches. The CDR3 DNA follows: TGTGCCAGCACATTCGCCGTGGGGACAGGGGTCTTAGATTCACCCCTCCACTTT. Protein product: CASTFAVGTGVLDSPLHF.

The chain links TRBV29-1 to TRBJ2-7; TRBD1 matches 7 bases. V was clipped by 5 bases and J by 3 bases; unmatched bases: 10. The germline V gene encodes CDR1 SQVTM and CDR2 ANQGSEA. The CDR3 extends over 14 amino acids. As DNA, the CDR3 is TGCAGCGTTCTTGACAGGGCCTCTATCTACGAGCAGTACTTC. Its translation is CSVLDRASIYEQYF.

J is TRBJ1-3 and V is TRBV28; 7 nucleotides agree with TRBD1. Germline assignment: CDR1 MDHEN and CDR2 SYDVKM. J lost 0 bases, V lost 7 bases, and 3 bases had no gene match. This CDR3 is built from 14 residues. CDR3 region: CASTYRGSGNTIYF. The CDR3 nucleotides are TGTGCCAGCACCTACAGGGGCTCTGGAAACACCATATATTTT.